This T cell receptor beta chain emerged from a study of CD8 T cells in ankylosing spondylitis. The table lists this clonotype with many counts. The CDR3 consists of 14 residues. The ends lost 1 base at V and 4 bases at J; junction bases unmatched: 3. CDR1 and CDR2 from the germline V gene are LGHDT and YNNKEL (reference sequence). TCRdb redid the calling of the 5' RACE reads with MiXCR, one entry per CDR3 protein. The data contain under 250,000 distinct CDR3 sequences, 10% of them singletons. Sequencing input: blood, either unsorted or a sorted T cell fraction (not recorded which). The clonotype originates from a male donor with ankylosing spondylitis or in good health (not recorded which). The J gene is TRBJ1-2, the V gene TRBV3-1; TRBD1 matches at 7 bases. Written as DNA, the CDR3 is TGTGCCAGCAGCCAAGTCCCAGGGGGCTATGGCTACACCTTC. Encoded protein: CASSQVPGGYGYTF.